The clone carrying this T cell receptor beta chain appeared once. TCRdb recomputed calls from the 5' RACE reads with MiXCR, one row per CDR3 protein. The sample yields about 490,000 distinct CDR3 sequences, over 12% seen once. The V segment lost 4 bases and the J segment 4 bases; nucleotides outside the gene matches: 10. CDR3 length: 17 residues. The germline gives CDR1 SGHNT, CDR2 YYREEE (reference sequence). This specimen comes from a study of identical twins. The sample also formed part of further work on yellow fever vaccine responses in identical twins.

This clonotype was sampled from a woman younger than 30 in good health. The sequencing sample was made of CD4+ T cells sorted from blood. V is TRBV5-4 and J is TRBJ2-3, with 12 bases lining up with TRBD2. The CDR3 region is CASSPGLAGRGPDTQYF. The DNA of the CDR3 is TGTGCCAGCAGCCCCGGACTAGCGGGAAGGGGGCCAGATACGCAGTATTTT. Combining the CDR3 with reference TRBV5-4 and TRBJ2-3 gives the whole variable domain ETGVTQSPTHLIKTRGQQVTLRCSSQSGHNTVSWYQQALGQGPQFIFQYYREEENGRGNFPPRFSGLQFPNYSSELNVNALELDDSALYLCASSPGLAGRGPDTQYFGPGTRLTVL.